Presented here are 27 T cell receptor beta chains from one specimen sequenced in a study of T-cell memory formation after mild COVID-19. TCRdb reprocessed the 5' RACE reads via MiXCR and lists one record per CDR3 protein. Here the sample spans approximately 210,000 distinct CDR3 sequences, around 19% being singletons. The sequencing sample was made of PBMCs or a T cell subset sorted from them (not recorded which). These receptors all stem from an adult woman who had mild COVID-19 (a few samples of this study predate the infection). Cell type and time point are not known.

The gene calls are TRBV19 and TRBJ2-7; the D gene is possibly TRBD1 (6 bases). The V and J ends lost 4 bases and 4 bases respectively, with 17 bases between them. The germline gives CDR1 LNHDA, CDR2 SQIVND (reference sequence). The CDR3 consists of 15 residues. In DNA, the CDR3 is TGTGCCAGTAGTAAGGCCAGGACAGCGTCGTACGAGCAGTACTTC. This encodes CASSKARTASYEQYF.

The rearrangement joins TRBV20-1 to TRBJ1-4, with D unresolved. The CDR3 is 11 residues long. Germline CDR1 and CDR2: DFQATT and SNEGSKA (reference sequence). CDR3 protein: CLAGTNEKLFF. The CDR3 nucleotides read TGCCTGGCGGGAACTAATGAAAAACTGTTTTTT.

This clonotype was seen only a few times. The chain links TRBV15 to TRBJ2-6; no definite D call. CDR3 length: 15 amino acids. The germline CDR1 and CDR2 sequences are LNHNV and YYDKDF (reference sequence). Trimming took off 5 bases at V and 0 bases at J, with 8 bases between the two ends. The CDR3 sequence is CATSPMHSGANVLTF. In nucleotides, the CDR3 is TGTGCCACCAGCCCTATGCACTCTGGGGCCAACGTCCTGACTTTC.

This clonotype was counted many times. The chain employs TRBV20-1 and TRBJ2-7; D unclear. CDR1 is DFQATT, CDR2 SNEGSKA, per germline (reference sequence). V was cut by 0 bases and J by 3 bases, with 9 bases left in between. CDR3 size: 13 residues. As DNA, the CDR3 is TGCAGTGCTAGAGATAGCTGGAACTACGAGCAGTACTTC. Amino acids: CSARDSWNYEQYF.

This clonotype has just a few counts. The V gene is TRBV12-3 or TRBV12-4, the J gene TRBJ1-3; D is unresolved. This CDR3 spans 13 amino acids. V was clipped by 10 bases and J by 0 bases, with 10 bases between them. CDR3 residues: CATQKPSGNTIYF. As DNA, the CDR3 is TGTGCCACTCAGAAACCCTCTGGAAACACCATATATTTT.

The V and J genes are TRBV7-2 and TRBJ2-5, with TRBD2 identical over 10 bases. This CDR3 spans 16 amino acids. After removal of 5 bases from V and 0 bases from J, the junction contained 6 bases not matched to a gene. The germline CDR1 and CDR2 sequences are SGHTA and FQGNSA. CDR3 coding DNA: TGTGCCAGCAGCCAGATTAGCGGGGGGTACCAAGAGACCCAGTACTTC. This encodes CASSQISGGYQETQYF. Together with reference TRBV7-2 and TRBJ2-5, the CDR3 gives the full variable domain: GAGVSQSPSNKVTEKGKDVELRCDPISGHTALYWYRQSLGQGLEFLIYFQGNSAPDKSGLPSDRFSAERTGGSVSTLTIQRTQQEDSAVYLCASSQISGGYQETQYFGPGTRLLVL.

This clonotype was picked up a small number of times. This rearrangement joins TRBV12-3 or TRBV12-4 to TRBJ2-3; 7 bases are shared with TRBD2. This CDR3 has 15 residues. V dropped 5 bases and J dropped 2; count of bases not matched to a gene: 7. CDR3 in amino acids: CASSLGLRATDTQYF. CDR3 sequence (DNA): TGTGCCAGCAGTCTGGGACTACGGGCCACAGATACGCAGTATTTT.

V and J are TRBV24-1 and TRBJ2-2; D not certain. Trimming pared 9 bases from V and 4 bases from J, leaving 11 bases between. Germline CDR1 is KGHDR and CDR2 is SFDVKD. The CDR3 totals 13 residues. CDR3 protein: CATQKDSTGELFF. CDR3 nucleotide sequence: TGTGCCACCCAAAAAGATAGCACCGGGGAGCTGTTTTTT.

The DNA for the CDR3 is TGTGCCAGCAGCGCGACTAGCGGCTACGAGCAGTACTTC. Translated: CASSATSGYEQYF. The chain links TRBV7-2 to TRBJ2-7; 9 bases agree with TRBD2. CDR1 and CDR2 (germline): SGHTA, FQGNSA. The CDR3 runs 13 residues. The V segment lost 5 bases and the J segment 3 bases; nucleotides outside the gene matches: 2.

Only a few counts were recorded for this clonotype. The V and J genes are TRBV3-1 and TRBJ2-3; 7 nucleotides align to TRBD2. Germline CDR1 and CDR2: LGHDT and YNNKEL (reference sequence). The CDR3 runs to 16 residues. V was pared by 1 base and J by 1 base, with 5 bases of the junction left unmatched. The CDR3 sequence is CASSQVGLAGTDTQYF. CDR3 nucleotides: TGTGCCAGCAGCCAAGTCGGCCTAGCGGGCACAGATACGCAGTATTTT.

V usage is TRBV5-1 and J usage is TRBJ1-2, with 7 bases that match TRBD1. The CDR3 consists of 15 residues. Trimming at V came to 4 bases and at J to 4 bases, leaving 10 bases not matched to a gene. Germline-derived CDR1 and CDR2 are SGHRS and YFSETQ. CDR3 residues: CASSPSTGWSYGYTF. CDR3 in DNA: TGCGCCAGCAGCCCCTCGACAGGGTGGAGCTATGGCTACACCTTC. Complete variable domain (other parts from reference TRBV5-1 and TRBJ1-2): KAGVTQTPRYLIKTRGQQVTLSCSPISGHRSVSWYQQTPGQGLQFLFEYFSETQRNKGNFPGRFSGRQFSNSRSEMNVSTLELGDSALYLCASSPSTGWSYGYTFGSGTRLTVV.

There are many counts of this clonotype. This chain uses TRBV20-1 with TRBJ2-3; TRBD2 agrees at 8 bases. The CDR3 is made up of 16 amino acids. Germline loops: CDR1 DFQATT, CDR2 SNEGSKA (reference sequence). Germline trimming cut 1 base from V and 0 bases from J; bases unmatched to any gene: 6. CDR3 DNA: TGCAGTGCTAGAGGGGAACTAGCGGTTAGCACAGATACGCAGTATTTT. As protein: CSARGELAVSTDTQYF.

This clonotype turned up a few times. V is TRBV2 and J is TRBJ1-1, with no clear D. CDR3 length equals 13 residues. Trimming cost V 6 bases and J 0 bases, with 8 bases left between them. CDR1 is SNHLY, CDR2 FYNNEI, per germline. CDR3 bases: TGTGCCAGCAGCGCCAGGCTGAACACTGAAGCTTTCTTT. It codes for CASSARLNTEAFF.

This clonotype came up a few times. The rearrangement joins TRBV4-3 to TRBJ1-2; the D is unclear. V lost 0 bases to trimming and J lost 0 bases, with 11 bases between them. Germline V lookup: CDR1 LGHNA, CDR2 YSLEER. The length of the CDR3 is 16 residues. The CDR3 bases are TGCGCCAGCAGCCAAGATGGAAGAAGATCTAACTATGGCTACACCTTC. This translates into CASSQDGRRSNYGYTF.

This clonotype was observed a handful of times. The chain couples TRBV6-5 to TRBJ1-5; D not certain. CDR3 length equals 13 residues. V lost 4 bases and J lost 5, with 9 bases in between. Germline-derived CDR1 and CDR2 are MNHEY and SVGAGI. Here the CDR3 DNA reads TGTGCCAGCAGTTGGGTACGGGATCAGCCCCAGCATTTT. It is translated as CASSWVRDQPQHF.

This clonotype was detected a few times. The chain recombines TRBV15 with TRBJ2-5; perhaps TRBD1 as D (6 bases). Trimming left V 5 bases short and J 4 bases short, with 14 bases between. Germline V gene sequence: CDR1 LNHNV, CDR2 YYDKDF (reference sequence). The CDR3 is 14 residues long. The CDR3 sequence is CATSAQGPRETQYF. The CDR3 nucleotides read TGTGCCACCAGCGCTCAGGGGCCGCGAGAGACCCAGTACTTC.

The chain combines TRBV20-1 with TRBJ2-3, with D perhaps TRBD2 (5 bases). Germline CDR1 and CDR2: DFQATT and SNEGSKA (reference sequence). The CDR3 has 13 residues. V dropped 3 bases and J dropped 6 bases, with 13 bases sitting between them. The CDR3 sequence: CSARGSYGDTQYF. The CDR3 nucleotides are TGCAGTGCTAGGGGGAGCTACGGGGATACGCAGTATTTT.

This clonotype occurred many times. The chain couples TRBV6-2 or TRBV6-3 to TRBJ1-5; 10 positions match TRBD1. CDR1 is MNHEY and CDR2 is SVGEGT in the germline V gene. The J segment lost 0 bases and the V segment lost 7 bases, leaving 6 bases of the junction unmatched. The length of the CDR3 is 16 residues. DNA for the CDR3: TGTGCCAGCACCAGTGGGGACAGGGGTAGCAATCAGCCCCAGCATTTT. Translating gives CASTSGDRGSNQPQHF.

The chain has TRBV12-3 or TRBV12-4 and TRBJ1-2; 7 positions match TRBD1. Trimming cost V 6 bases and J 5 bases; bases outside gene matches: 9. The CDR3 extends over 14 amino acids. This CDR3 is CASRSTGTAYGYTF. The CDR3, as DNA: TGTGCCAGCAGATCTACCGGGACAGCTTATGGCTACACCTTC.

The gene calls are TRBV20-1 and TRBJ1-1, with 7 bases matching TRBD1. The CDR3 covers 11 residues. The V segment lost 4 bases and the J segment 12 bases; nucleotides outside the gene matches: 8. Per germline, CDR1 DFQATT and CDR2 SNEGSKA (reference sequence). The CDR3 region has the DNA TGCAGTGCTACAGGGGGTGATATAACTTTCTTT. Encoded protein: CSATGGDITFF.

This clonotype was seen only a few times. This chain joins TRBV10-3 and TRBJ2-3, with 8 bases fitting TRBD2. This CDR3 is built from 14 residues. V lost 7 bases to trimming and J lost 6 bases; unmatched junction nucleotides: 9. In germline, CDR1 is ENHRY, CDR2 SYGVKD. This CDR3 is CAITEQSGSDTQYF. CDR3 in DNA: TGTGCCATCACCGAGCAAAGCGGGAGTGATACGCAGTATTTT.

This clonotype showed up just a few times. The V gene is TRBV7-2, the J gene TRBJ2-1, with a tentative D call TRBD1 (5 bases). This CDR3 contains 15 residues. V was clipped by 3 bases and J by 0 bases, with 9 bases between them. Germline lookup yields CDR1 SGHTA and CDR2 FQGNSA. The CDR3 DNA reads TGTGCCAGCAGCTTGGGGCCGAGCTCCTACAATGAGCAGTTCTTC. It yields the protein CASSLGPSSYNEQFF.

The J gene is TRBJ2-5, the V gene TRBV5-1; 8 bases map to TRBD2. The V segment lost 4 bases and the J segment 3 bases; nucleotides outside the gene matches: 2. Germline CDR1 SGHRS, CDR2 YFSETQ. The CDR3 is made up of 13 amino acids. CDR3 residues: CASSGSGKETQYF. The CDR3 DNA sequence: TGCGCCAGCAGCGGTAGCGGGAAAGAGACCCAGTACTTC.

The chain uses TRBV6-6 and TRBJ1-5, with D possibly being TRBD1 (5 bases). CDR1 and CDR2 from the germline V gene are MNHNY and SVGAGI (reference sequence). Trimming left V 0 bases short and J 6 bases short, with 15 bases between. The CDR3 has 16 amino acids. The CDR3 DNA is TGTGCCAGCAGTTACTCGACGGGGCCTATCTCTCAGCCCCAGCATTTT. Encoded protein: CASSYSTGPISQPQHF.

V and J are TRBV4-2 and TRBJ2-5; 11 bases fit TRBD2. The ends lost 3 bases at V and 2 bases at J; junction bases unmatched: 5. Looked up from germline, CDR1 is LGHNA and CDR2 is YNFKEQ. The CDR3 extends over 16 amino acids. The CDR3 here is CASSQGLAEKQETQYF. In DNA form, the CDR3 reads TGTGCCAGCAGCCAGGGACTAGCGGAAAAACAAGAGACCCAGTACTTC.

The V and J genes are TRBV6-5 and TRBJ2-2; the D is unclear. CDR1 is MNHEY, CDR2 SVGAGI, per germline. The CDR3 covers 12 residues. Trimming cost V 6 bases and J 3 bases, with 5 bases left between them. The chain's CDR3 is CASRGYTGELFF. The CDR3 DNA reads TGTGCCAGCAGGGGGTACACCGGGGAGCTGTTTTTT.

V and J are TRBV6-2 or TRBV6-3 and TRBJ2-2, with a weak D call TRBD1 (6 bases). Germline CDR1 is MNHEY and CDR2 is SVGEGT. The CDR3 spans 13 residues. The ends were cut back, 7 bases at V and 6 bases at J, with 12 bases in the middle. The CDR3 bases are TGTGCCAGCAATAACAGGGAAGCCGGGGAGCTGTTTTTT. It is translated as CASNNREAGELFF.